This T cell receptor beta chain was found in a study of Graves' ophthalmopathy and Graves' hyperthyroidism. This clonotype was seen ten or more times. Its antigen remains unidentified. TCR beta CDR3 regions were amplified from RNA transcripts. First-round RT-PCR with HTBI primers preceded a second-round multiplex PCR. MiXCR, run by TCRdb on the multiplex PCR reads, gives a single entry per CDR3 protein. The table records around 1.1 million distinct CDR3 sequences, about 38% of them present only once. Findings of the study overall: Ophthalmopathy and stable hyperthyroidism were discriminated by a 13-signature model, with about 90% sensitivity and approximately 81% specificity.

Sample: peripheral blood or thyroid tissue (not recorded which). This receptor was identified in an adult man with Graves' hyperthyroidism.

The CDR3 loop is CASSPSYEQYF. The CDR3 nucleotides are TGTGCCAGCAGCCCTTCCTACGAGCAGTACTTC. This chain uses TRBV2 with TRBJ2-7, with no clear D. Germline assignment: CDR1 SNHLY and CDR2 FYNNEI. Trimming pared 6 bases from V and 1 base from J, leaving 4 bases between. This CDR3 contains 11 residues. The variable domain in full, completed from reference TRBV2 and TRBJ2-7, reads EPEVTQTPSHQVTQMGQEVILRCVPISNHLYFYWYRQILGQKVEFLVSFYNNEISEKSEIFDDQFSVERPDGSNFTLKIRSTKLEDSAMYFCASSPSYEQYFGPGTRLTVT.